This record covers a single TCR beta chain. Its antigen is unidentified. This sample was included in a study of identical twins. Each donor was a healthy Caucasian. The ends were cut back, 3 bases at V and 6 bases at J, with 15 bases in the middle. Germline lookup yields CDR1 SGHRS and CDR2 YFSETQ. The CDR3 totals 14 residues. Points from the study as a whole: The study reached conclusions through statistical analysis that was cross-sectional, not following the same donors. Carriage of fewer insertions was seen in abundant cord blood beta clonotypes, whereas memory repertoires showed none.

TCRdb re-called the 5' RACE reads through MiXCR, storing one row per CDR3 protein. The profile shows 450,000 or so distinct CDR3 sequences, 14% of them singletons. The data also belong to a second study, concerning yellow fever vaccine responses in identical twins. That paper notes: Reports say the vaccine T cell response in twins looked partly convergent and partly personalized.

The genes are TRBV5-1 and TRBJ1-2, with a possible D match to TRBD1 (6 bases). The TCR originated in a woman aged 18-29 years in good health. Sequenced input: CD4+ T cells sorted from blood. This chain's CDR3 is CASSWSPGADGYTF. CDR3 nucleotide sequence: TGCGCCAGCAGCTGGAGCCCGGGGGCGGATGGCTACACCTTC.